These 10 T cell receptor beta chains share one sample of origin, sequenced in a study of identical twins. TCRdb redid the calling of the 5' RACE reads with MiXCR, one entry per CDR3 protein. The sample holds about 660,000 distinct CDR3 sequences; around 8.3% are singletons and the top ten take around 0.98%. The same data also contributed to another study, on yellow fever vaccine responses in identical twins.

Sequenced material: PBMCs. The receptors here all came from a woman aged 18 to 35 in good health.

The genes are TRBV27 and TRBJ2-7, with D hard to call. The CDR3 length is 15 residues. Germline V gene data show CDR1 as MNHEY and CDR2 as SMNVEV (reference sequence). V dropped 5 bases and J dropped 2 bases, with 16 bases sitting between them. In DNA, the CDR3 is TGTGCCAGCAGTAATCGTCCGGGTTCTACCTACGAGCAGTACTTC. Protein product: CASSNRPGSTYEQYF.

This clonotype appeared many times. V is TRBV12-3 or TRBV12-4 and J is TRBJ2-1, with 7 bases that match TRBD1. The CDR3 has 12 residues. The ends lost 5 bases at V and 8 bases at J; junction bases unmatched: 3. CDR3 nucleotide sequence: TGTGCCAGCAGTATCCAGGGGGATGAGCAGTTCTTC. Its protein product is CASSIQGDEQFF.

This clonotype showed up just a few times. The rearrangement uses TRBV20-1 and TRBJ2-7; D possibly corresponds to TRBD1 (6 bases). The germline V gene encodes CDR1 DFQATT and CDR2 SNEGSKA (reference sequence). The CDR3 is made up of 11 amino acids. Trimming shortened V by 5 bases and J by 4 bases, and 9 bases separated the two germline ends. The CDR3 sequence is CSAVQGYEQYF. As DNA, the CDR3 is TGCAGTGCTGTACAGGGATACGAGCAGTACTTC.

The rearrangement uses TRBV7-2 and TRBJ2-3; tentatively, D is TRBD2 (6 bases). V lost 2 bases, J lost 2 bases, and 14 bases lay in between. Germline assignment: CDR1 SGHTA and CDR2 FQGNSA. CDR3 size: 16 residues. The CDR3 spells CASSLRSAGSTDTQYF. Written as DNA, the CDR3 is TGTGCCAGCAGCTTACGGTCGGCGGGGTCCACAGATACGCAGTATTTT.

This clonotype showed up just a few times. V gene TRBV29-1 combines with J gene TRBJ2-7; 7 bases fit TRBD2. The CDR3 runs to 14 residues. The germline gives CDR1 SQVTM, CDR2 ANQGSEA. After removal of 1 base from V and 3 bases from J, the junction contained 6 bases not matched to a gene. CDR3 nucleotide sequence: TGCAGCGTTGAAGGGGAGGGAGGCTACTACGAGCAGTACTTC. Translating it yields CSVEGEGGYYEQYF.

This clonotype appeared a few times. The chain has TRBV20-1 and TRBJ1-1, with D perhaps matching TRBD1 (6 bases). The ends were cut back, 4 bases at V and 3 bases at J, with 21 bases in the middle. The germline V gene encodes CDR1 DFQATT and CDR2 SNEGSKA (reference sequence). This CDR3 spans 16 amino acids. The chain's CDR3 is CSAISGDERRDTEAFF. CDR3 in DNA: TGCAGTGCTATTTCAGGGGACGAACGAAGAGACACTGAAGCTTTCTTT.

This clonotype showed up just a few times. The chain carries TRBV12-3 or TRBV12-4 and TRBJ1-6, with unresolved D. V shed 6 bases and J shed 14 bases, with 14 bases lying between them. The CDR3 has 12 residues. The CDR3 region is CASRKGGVSLHF. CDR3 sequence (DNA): TGTGCCAGCAGGAAAGGCGGAGTGTCCCTCCACTTT.

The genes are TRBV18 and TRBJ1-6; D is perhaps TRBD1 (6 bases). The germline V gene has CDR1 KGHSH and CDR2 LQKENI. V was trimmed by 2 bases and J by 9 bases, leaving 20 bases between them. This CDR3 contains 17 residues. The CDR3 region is CASSPLTGRGLGSPLHF. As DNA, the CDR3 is TGTGCCAGCTCACCATTGACAGGCCGAGGCTTAGGTTCACCCCTCCACTTT. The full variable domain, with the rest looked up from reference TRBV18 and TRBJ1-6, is NAGVMQNPRHLVRRRGQEARLRCSPMKGHSHVYWYRQLPEEGLKFMVYLQKENIIDESGMPKERFSAEFPKEGPSILRIQQVVRGDSAAYFCASSPLTGRGLGSPLHFGNGTRLTVT.

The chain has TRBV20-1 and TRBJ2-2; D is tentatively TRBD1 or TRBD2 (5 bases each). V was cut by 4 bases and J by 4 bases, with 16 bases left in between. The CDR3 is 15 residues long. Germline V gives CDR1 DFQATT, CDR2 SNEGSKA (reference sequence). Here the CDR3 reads CSAIGTLGPTGELFF. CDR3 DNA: TGCAGTGCTATCGGGACGCTAGGCCCCACCGGGGAGCTGTTTTTT.

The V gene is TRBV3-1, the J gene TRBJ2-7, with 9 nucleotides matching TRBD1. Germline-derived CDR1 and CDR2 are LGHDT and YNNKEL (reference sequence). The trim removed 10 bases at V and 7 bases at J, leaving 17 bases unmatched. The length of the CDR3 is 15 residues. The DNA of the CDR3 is TGTGCCACCACCCAGCCGGGACAGGGTTATTGGGAGCAGTACTTC. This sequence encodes CATTQPGQGYWEQYF.